A single sample gave rise to the 18 T cell receptor delta chains below, sequenced in a study of gamma-delta T cells after stem cell transplantation. TCRdb reprocessed the RT-PCR reads through CATT. The sample has 2,100 or so delta-chain clones, 1% to 1.3% seen once. Sequenced material: gamma-delta T cells. Receptors were obtained from a human donor. It is not recorded whose cells these are; they may come from a transplant donor.

In its sample, this clone was seen a few times. The gene calls are TRDV2 and TRDJ1, with 7 nucleotides matching TRDD3. Trimming removed 0 bases from V and 1 base from J; junction bases left unmatched: 13. The germline CDR1 and CDR2 sequences are GEAIGNYY and EKD. This CDR3 is 18 amino acids long. The DNA for the CDR3 is TGTGCCTGTGACACCGTAGCAACTGGGGTACACCCCACCGATAAACTCATCTTT. Protein product: CACDTVATGVHPTDKLIF.

About this clone itself: TCRdb has a much larger clone's protein, which differs at residue 4 from the translation of this DNA, likely because of a read error; what is shown is the protein translated from the DNA. The rearrangement uses TRDV2 and TRDJ1; 9 bases agree with TRDD3. Per the germline V gene, CDR1 is GEAIGNYY and CDR2 is EKD. The CDR3 is 18 amino acids. Trimming took 5 bases from V and 0 from J; bases not matched to a gene: 15. CDR3 protein: CACGNILGDPKYTDKLIF. CDR3 DNA: TGTGCCTGTGGCAATATACTGGGGGACCCGAAGTACACCGATAAACTCATCTTT.

About this clone: This DNA translates differently at residue 10 from the TCRdb protein, which is that of a much larger clone; a read error is likely, and the protein shown is the DNA's own translation. The genes are TRDV2 and TRDJ1; 9 bases agree with TRDD3. The germline gives CDR1 GEAIGNYY, CDR2 EKD. This CDR3 contains 18 residues. J gave up 1 base and V 0 bases, and 11 bases lay outside the gene matches. CDR3 nucleotides: TGTGCCTGTGACACCGTGGGAACTGGGGGACACCCCACCGATAAACTCATCTTT. It specifies CACDTVGTGGHPTDKLIF.

Comments on this clone: TCRdb records a much larger clone's protein for this DNA, with a difference at residue 3 that likely arises from a read error; the protein given is the translation of the DNA. J is TRDJ1 and V is TRDV2; 8 positions match TRDD3. The V gene's germline CDR1 is GEAIGNYY and CDR2 EKD. The CDR3 spans 19 residues. Here the CDR3 reads CAFDTVSLGEFISSGKLIF. For the CDR3, the DNA is TGTGCCTTTGACACCGTAAGCCTGGGGGAATTTATATCTTCTGGTAAACTCATCTTT.

This clone rates as medium-sized. The CDR3 DNA follows: TGTGCCTGTAGCGGATTGGGGATCGTTAACACCGATAAACTCATCTTT. This sequence encodes CACSGLGIVNTDKLIF. The chain links TRDV2 to TRDJ1; D perhaps matches TRDD3 (6 bases). CDR1 and CDR2 from the germline V gene are GEAIGNYY and EKD. The CDR3 contains 16 residues. Trimming pared 6 bases from V and 0 bases from J, leaving 19 bases between.

This chain joins TRDV2 and TRDJ2; TRDD3 aligns across 11 bases. With 1 base clipped from V and 4 bases from J, the junction kept 4 bases outside the gene matches. This CDR3 has 16 amino acids. Germline values: CDR1 GEAIGNYY, CDR2 EKD. The CDR3 nucleotides read TGTGCCTGTGACACTCTGGGGGATACCGGGACAGCACAACTCTTCTTT. This encodes CACDTLGDTGTAQLFF.

This clone was observed a few times. A far larger clone lies a single base away; this is likely a read error. This chain connects TRDV2 to TRDJ1; 8 bases match TRDD3. Germline-derived CDR1 and CDR2 are GEAIGNYY and EKD. The V and J ends lost 3 bases and 1 base, in that order; junction bases with no gene match: 3. This CDR3 is built from 14 residues. The CDR3, as DNA: TGTGCCTGTGACGTACTGGGGGCCACCGATAAACTCATCTTT. The encoded protein is CACDVLGATDKLIF.

On this clone: This probably arose from a read error, given a far larger clone one base away. CDR3 region: CACDPLPSHLSGGTGQTDKLIF. Written as DNA, the CDR3 is TGTGCCTGTGACCCCCTTCCCTCCCATTTATCTGGGGGAACGGGTCAGACCGATAAACTCATCTTT. The chain recombines TRDV2 with TRDJ1, with TRDD3 matching 8 bases. This CDR3 contains 22 residues. With 3 bases clipped from V and 2 bases from J, the junction kept 28 bases outside the gene matches. The germline V gene has CDR1 GEAIGNYY and CDR2 EKD.

This clone was seen more than once but under ten times. The protein recorded in TCRdb matches a much larger clone and deviates from this DNA's translation at residue 16, suggesting a read error; the protein here is obtained by translating the DNA. The V and J genes are TRDV2 and TRDJ1, with 11 bases identical to TRDD3. The CDR3 loop spans 18 amino acids. Germline lookup yields CDR1 GEAIGNYY and CDR2 EKD. The chain's CDR3 is CACDSLGGYAPFGDKHIF. CDR3 coding DNA: TGTGCCTGTGACTCCCTTGGGGGATACGCCCCGTTCGGAGATAAACACATCTTT.

Turning to this clone: TCRdb's protein, taken from a much larger clone, differs from this DNA's translation at residue 5, likely owing to a read error; the protein displayed comes from the DNA. J is TRDJ1 and V is TRDV2; perhaps TRDD2 as D (5 bases). CDR1 and CDR2 from the germline V gene are GEAIGNYY and EKD. The V end was cut by 3 bases, the J end by 0 bases, with 16 bases between. The CDR3 totals 16 residues. The CDR3 reads CACDALTLQNTDKLIF. For the CDR3, the DNA is TGTGCCTGTGACGCCCTTACCCTTCAAAACACCGATAAACTCATCTTT.

In regard to this clone: A far bigger clonotype differs at one base, so this is likely a read error. The same CDR3 arises from other DNA sequences in this sample as well. V usage is TRDV2 and J usage is TRDJ1; no clear D. Germline CDR1 is GEAIGNYY and CDR2 is EKD. V lost 1 base and J 3 bases, leaving 11 bases between the germline ends. The CDR3 has 14 amino acids. CDR3 nucleotide sequence: TGTGCCTGTGACACAGTAGGTCCTCCCGATAAACTCATCTTT. Residues: CACDTVGPPDKLIF.

This clone has a handful of counts. This DNA's translation differs at residue 14 from TCRdb's protein, which comes from a much larger clone; a read error is likely, and the protein shown is translated from the DNA. CDR3 protein: CACDTISRLGGSYDDKLIF. In DNA, the CDR3 is TGTGCCTGTGACACCATTTCCAGATTGGGGGGATCGTACGACGATAAACTCATCTTT. The V gene is TRDV2, the J gene TRDJ1, with 7 nucleotides matching TRDD3. Germline CDR1 reads GEAIGNYY; CDR2 reads EKD. This CDR3 spans 19 amino acids. Unmatched junction bases numbered 19, after V lost 0 bases and J lost 4 bases.

This clone is large in the sample. Additional DNA sequences in this sample encode the identical CDR3. In nucleotides, the CDR3 is TGTGCCTGTGACACCTTCGAACTGGGGGATAGTTCCTGGGACACCCGACAGATGTTTTTC. Translating gives CACDTFELGDSSWDTRQMFF. J is TRDJ3 and V is TRDV2, with TRDD3 matching 11 bases. The CDR3 has 20 residues. V dropped 0 bases and J dropped 1; count of bases not matched to a gene: 7. Germline assignment: CDR1 GEAIGNYY and CDR2 EKD.

This clone was detected a few times. It differs at one base from a far larger clone, so likely a read error. The chain uses TRDV2 and TRDJ1, with no clear D. The CDR3 covers 15 residues. Germline loops: CDR1 GEAIGNYY, CDR2 EKD. Trimming left V 1 base short and J 2 bases short, with 13 bases between. In DNA, the CDR3 is TGTGCCTGTGACACTATGACTGTACCAACCGATAAACTCATCTTT. Amino acid sequence: CACDTMTVPTDKLIF.

This clone has more than one count but fewer than ten. A far larger clone is one base from this, pointing to a likely read error. Other DNA sequences in this specimen translate into the identical CDR3. CDR3 nucleotide sequence: TGTGCCTGTGACACCGTAGGTGGGGGATTAGATACCGATAAACTCATCTTT. It is translated as CACDTVGGGLDTDKLIF. V and J are TRDV2 and TRDJ1; 8 bases align to TRDD3. The germline V gene encodes CDR1 GEAIGNYY and CDR2 EKD. CDR3 length equals 17 residues. V dropped 0 bases and J dropped 2; count of bases not matched to a gene: 10.

About this clone: A read error likely explains this, since a far larger clone differs by one base. The gene calls are TRDV2 and TRDJ1, with 7 bases aligning to TRDD3. V lost 3 bases to trimming and J lost 0 bases; unmatched junction nucleotides: 6. The length of the CDR3 is 15 residues. Germline V gene sequence: CDR1 GEAIGNYY, CDR2 EKD. The DNA of the CDR3 is TGTGCCTGTGACGCCGTGGGGGACCACACCGATAAACTCATCTTT. It is translated as CACDAVGDHTDKLIF.

The table lists this clone with a few counts. The V gene is TRDV2, the J gene TRDJ1; 9 nucleotides align to TRDD3. Germline CDR1 GEAIGNYY, CDR2 EKD. V lost 1 base and J lost 0; bases outside the gene matches: 8. The CDR3 length is 17 residues. The CDR3 DNA is TGTGCCTGTGACACACTGGGGGACCCGAAGTACACCGATAAACTCATCTTT. This codes for CACDTLGDPKYTDKLIF.

This clone showed up just a few times. A much larger clone differs from this one at a single base, so this may be a read error. This specimen includes other DNA sequences encoding the same CDR3. The chain couples TRDV2 to TRDJ1; TRDD3 agrees at 11 bases. Germline V gene sequence: CDR1 GEAIGNYY, CDR2 EKD. The CDR3 loop spans 15 amino acids. J gave up 2 bases and V 1 base, and 2 bases lay outside the gene matches. CDR3: CACDTWGIRTDKLIF. The DNA for the CDR3 is TGTGCCTGTGACACTTGGGGGATACGAACCGATAAACTCATCTTT.